The clone carrying this T cell receptor (beta chain) was detected a few times. Treatment reported: roughly 18 received Ad26.COV2.S at low or high dose, single or two shots; a few received placebo; per-sample allocation not given. On day 63 after the first injection, vaccine and placebo recipients gave samples. The sample belongs to a study of Ad26.COV2.S vaccination and SARS-CoV-2 variants. At the level of the study: Once or twice, 56 days apart, Ad26.COV2.S was delivered intramuscularly.

TCRdb's table, derived via immunoSEQ multiplex PCR, lists solely in-frame clones and lacks some. In the table there are some 290,000 clones, approximately 80% of which are singletons. The sequencing used peripheral blood, collected in a trial of Ad26.COV2.S vaccine versus placebo. This receptor was taken from a person aged 18 to 65 who received the Ad26.COV2.S COVID-19 vaccine or a placebo.

CDR3 region: CASSPRTPRGYTF. The DNA for the CDR3 is TGTGCCAGCAGCCCTAGGACCCCTCGGGGCTACACCTTC. The chain employs TRBV3-1 (or the pseudogene TRBV3-2) and TRBJ1-2; D gene unclear. Trimming shortened V by 4 bases and J by 8 bases, and 14 bases separated the two germline ends. Germline CDR1 and CDR2: LGHDT and YNNKEL (reference sequence). The CDR3 is 13 residues long.